This T cell receptor beta chain was identified in a study of T cell repertoires in cytomegalovirus infection. Overall study context: CMV epitopes in the study were HLA-C-restricted (recently identified) and HLA-B-restricted (well studied).

Points on this clonotype: Its target is unknown.

There are 17 residues in the CDR3. Trimming cost V 2 bases and J 5 bases; bases outside gene matches: 4. TCRdb re-called the reads with MiXCR, one entry per CDR3 protein. The table includes some 560,000 distinct CDR3 sequences, approximately 40% detected once. The specimen was cultured PBMCs, collected from culture after CMV antigen stimulation. This chain joins TRBV12-3 or TRBV12-4 and TRBJ2-1, with 15 bases fitting TRBD2. The receptor was isolated from a human donor in good health (CMV status not recorded). Some clones in this sample may be carry-over from other donors' samples. This CDR3 is CASSLPRTSGRDNEQFF. CDR3 nucleotides: TGTGCCAGCAGTTTACCCCGGACTAGCGGGAGGGACAATGAGCAGTTCTTC.